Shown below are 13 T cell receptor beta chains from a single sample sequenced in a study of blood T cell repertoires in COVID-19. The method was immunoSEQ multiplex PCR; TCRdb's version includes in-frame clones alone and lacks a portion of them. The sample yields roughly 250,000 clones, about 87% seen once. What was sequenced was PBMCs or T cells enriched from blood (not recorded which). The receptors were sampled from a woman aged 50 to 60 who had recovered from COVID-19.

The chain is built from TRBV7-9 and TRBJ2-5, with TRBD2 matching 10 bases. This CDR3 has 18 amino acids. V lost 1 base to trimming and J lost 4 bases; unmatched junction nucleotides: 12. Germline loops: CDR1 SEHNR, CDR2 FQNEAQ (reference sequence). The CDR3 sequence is CASSLGSLAGEGRETQYF. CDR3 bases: TGTGCCAGCAGCTTAGGATCCCTAGCGGGAGAGGGGCGAGAGACCCAGTACTTC.

CDR3 amino acids: CASSQGSGTGGVSTEAFF. The DNA of the CDR3 is TGTGCCAGCAGCCAGGGTTCCGGGACAGGGGGCGTTAGCACTGAAGCTTTCTTT. The chain employs TRBV5-4 and TRBJ1-1; 12 positions agree with TRBD1. Germline V gene lookup returns CDR1 SGHNT and CDR2 YYREEE (reference sequence). V lost 4 bases to trimming and J lost 4 bases; unmatched junction nucleotides: 14. The CDR3 consists of 18 residues.

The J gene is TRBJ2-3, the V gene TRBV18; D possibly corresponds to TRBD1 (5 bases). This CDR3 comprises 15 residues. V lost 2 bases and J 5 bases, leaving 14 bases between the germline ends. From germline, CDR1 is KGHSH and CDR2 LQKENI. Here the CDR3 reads CASSPSRARGDTQYF. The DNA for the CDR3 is TGTGCCAGCTCACCAAGCAGGGCCCGAGGAGATACGCAGTATTTT.

The CDR3 here is CASSRRTLTGYEQYF. Written as DNA, the CDR3 is TGTGCCAGCAGCCGTAGGACTCTAACCGGCTACGAGCAGTACTTC. The J gene is TRBJ2-7, the V gene TRBV14, with TRBD2 as a possible D gene (5 bases). Per the germline V gene, CDR1 is SGHDN and CDR2 is FVKESK. V was pared by 4 bases and J by 3 bases, with 16 bases between. The CDR3 has 15 amino acids.

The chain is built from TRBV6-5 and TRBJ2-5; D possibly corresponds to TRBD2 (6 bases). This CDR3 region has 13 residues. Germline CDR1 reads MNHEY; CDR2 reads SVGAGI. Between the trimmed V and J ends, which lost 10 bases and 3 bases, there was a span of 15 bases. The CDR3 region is CATRDGGKETQYF. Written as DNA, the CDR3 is TGTGCCACACGGGACGGGGGAAAAGAGACCCAGTACTTC.

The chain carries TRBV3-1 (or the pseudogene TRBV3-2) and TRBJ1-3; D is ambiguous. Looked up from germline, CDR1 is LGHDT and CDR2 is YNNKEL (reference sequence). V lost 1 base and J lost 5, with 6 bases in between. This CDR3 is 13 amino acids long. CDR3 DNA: TGTGCCAGCAGCCAAGTTGGGCGAAACACCATATATTTT. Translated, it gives CASSQVGRNTIYF.

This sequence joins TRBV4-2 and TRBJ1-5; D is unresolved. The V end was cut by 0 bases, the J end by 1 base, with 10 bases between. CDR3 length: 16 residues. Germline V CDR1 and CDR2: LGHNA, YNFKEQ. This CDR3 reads CASSQDLTRSNQPQHF. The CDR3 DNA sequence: TGTGCCAGCAGCCAAGATTTGACGAGGAGCAATCAGCCCCAGCATTTT.

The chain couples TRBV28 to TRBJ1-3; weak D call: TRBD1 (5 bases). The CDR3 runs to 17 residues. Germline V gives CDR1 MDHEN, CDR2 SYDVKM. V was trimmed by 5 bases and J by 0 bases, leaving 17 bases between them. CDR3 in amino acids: CASSPGGGPTSGNTIYF. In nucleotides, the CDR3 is TGTGCCAGCAGTCCCGGGGGTGGACCGACCTCTGGAAACACCATATATTTT.

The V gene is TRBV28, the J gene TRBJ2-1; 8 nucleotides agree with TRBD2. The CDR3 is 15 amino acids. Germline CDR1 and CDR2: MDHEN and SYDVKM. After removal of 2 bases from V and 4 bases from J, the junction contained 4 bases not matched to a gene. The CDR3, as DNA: TGTGCCAGCAGTTTACCGGGACTAGGGTACAATGAGCAGTTCTTC. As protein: CASSLPGLGYNEQFF.

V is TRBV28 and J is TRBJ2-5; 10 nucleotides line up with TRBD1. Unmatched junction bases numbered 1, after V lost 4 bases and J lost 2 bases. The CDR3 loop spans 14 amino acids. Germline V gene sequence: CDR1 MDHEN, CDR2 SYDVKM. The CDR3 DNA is TGTGCCAGCAGTTCGGACAGGGGGCAAGAGACCCAGTACTTC. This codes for CASSSDRGQETQYF.

CDR3 in DNA: TGCGCCAGCAGCACAAGACAGGGTTTGGGTGAAAAACTGTTTTTT. Amino acids: CASSTRQGLGEKLFF. The gene calls are TRBV5-1 and TRBJ1-4; 7 bases are a match to TRBD1. This CDR3 has 15 residues. The trim removed 4 bases at V and 7 bases at J, leaving 10 bases unmatched. Germline V gene sequence: CDR1 SGHRS, CDR2 YFSETQ.

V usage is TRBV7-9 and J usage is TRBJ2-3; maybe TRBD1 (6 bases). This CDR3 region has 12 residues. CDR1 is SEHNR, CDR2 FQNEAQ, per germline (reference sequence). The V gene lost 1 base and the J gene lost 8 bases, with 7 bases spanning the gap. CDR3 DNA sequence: TGTGCCAGCAGCTTAGTAGGGGGTACGCAGTATTTT. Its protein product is CASSLVGGTQYF.

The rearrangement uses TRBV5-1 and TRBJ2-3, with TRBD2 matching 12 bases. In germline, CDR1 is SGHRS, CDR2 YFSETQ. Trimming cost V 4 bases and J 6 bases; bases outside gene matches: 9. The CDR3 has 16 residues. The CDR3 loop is CASSPRLAGVLDTQYF. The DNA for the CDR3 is TGCGCCAGCAGCCCTAGACTAGCGGGAGTACTCGATACGCAGTATTTT.